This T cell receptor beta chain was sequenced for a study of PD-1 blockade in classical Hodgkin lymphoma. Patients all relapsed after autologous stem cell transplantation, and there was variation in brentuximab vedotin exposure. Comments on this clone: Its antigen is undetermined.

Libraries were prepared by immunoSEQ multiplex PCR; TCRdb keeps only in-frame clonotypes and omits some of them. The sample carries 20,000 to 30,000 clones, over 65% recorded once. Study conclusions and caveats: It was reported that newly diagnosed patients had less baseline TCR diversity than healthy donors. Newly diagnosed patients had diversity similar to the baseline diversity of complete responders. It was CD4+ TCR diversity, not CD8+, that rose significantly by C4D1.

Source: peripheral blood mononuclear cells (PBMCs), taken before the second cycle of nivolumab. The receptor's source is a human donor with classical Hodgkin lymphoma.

The CDR3 nucleotides read TGTGCCAGCAGCAGGATTAATGAAAAACTGTTTTTT. It specifies CASSRINEKLFF. The J gene is TRBJ1-4, the V gene TRBV6-5; D is uncertain. CDR3 size: 12 residues. V lost 6 bases, J lost 4 bases, and 6 bases lay in between. Germline V lookup: CDR1 MNHEY, CDR2 SVGAGI.